The 2 T cell receptor beta chains reported below all come from one sample, sequenced in a study of Ad26.COV2.S vaccination and SARS-CoV-2 variants. TCRdb keeps only in-frame clones here, not all; method: immunoSEQ multiplex PCR. The repertoire includes 400,000 or so clones, 80% to 90% of them detected once, and roughly 3.5% sits in the top ten. Treatment denoted: roughly 20 received Ad26.COV2.S at low or high dose, single or two shots; 5 received placebo; per-sample allocation not given. Sampling occurred on day 63 after the first vaccine or placebo injection. This material consisted of peripheral blood, taken in a trial of Ad26.COV2.S vaccine versus placebo. Every receptor here comes from a person between 18 and 60 years old who received the Ad26.COV2.S COVID-19 vaccine or a placebo.

J is TRBJ2-1 and V is TRBV11-3; 11 nucleotides agree with TRBD2. Germline CDR1 and CDR2: SGHNT and YENEEA. The CDR3 runs 15 residues. V dropped 5 bases and J dropped 7; count of bases not matched to a gene: 7. The CDR3 region is CASSEVAGGQNEQFF. The CDR3 DNA reads as TGTGCCAGCAGCGAAGTAGCGGGGGGGCAAAATGAGCAGTTCTTC.

The chain joins TRBV29-1 to TRBJ1-1; possibly TRBD1 for D (6 bases). V dropped 4 bases and J dropped 5 bases, with 11 bases sitting between them. Germline CDR1 SQVTM, CDR2 ANQGSEA. The CDR3 has 12 residues. CDR3 region: CSVVSGVTEAFF. CDR3 in DNA: TGCAGCGTTGTATCAGGGGTTACTGAAGCTTTCTTT.